The 21 T cell receptor beta chains below come from one sample, sequenced in a study of blood T cells in healthy people across ages. A J-beta primer mix and a sample-barcoded 5' primer were used in a second PCR of about 7 to 12 cycles. TCRdb re-called the 5' RACE reads with MiXCR, one entry per CDR3 protein. The repertoire includes 750,000 to 850,000 distinct CDR3 sequences, more than 20% of them detected once, and under 4.5% sits in the top ten. These data were also filed under a second study, of T cells of mothers and their children.

Sequenced sample: blood. The receptors were gathered from a boy aged 5-17 years in good health.

This clonotype occurred a few times. V and J are TRBV7-9 and TRBJ2-5, with D tentatively TRBD2 (7 bases). V gave up 5 bases and J gave up 7 bases, with 26 bases separating them. CDR1 SEHNR and CDR2 FQNEAQ come from the germline V gene (reference sequence). The CDR3 runs 17 residues. CDR3 in DNA: TGTGCCAGCAGCGCTCCGATCGGCTGGGGGGGCGGAGGGACCCAGTACTTC. Translating gives CASSAPIGWGGGGTQYF.

The CDR3, as DNA: TGTGCCAGCAGCGTAGATTTCGGGAACACTGAAGCTTTCTTT. It codes for CASSVDFGNTEAFF. This chain joins TRBV7-2 and TRBJ1-1; D remains ambiguous. The germline V and J ends were trimmed by 5 bases and 1 base, with 11 bases remaining between them. Germline CDR1 and CDR2: SGHTA and FQGNSA. This CDR3 has 14 residues.

The chain has TRBV6-1 and TRBJ2-7; 7 nucleotides align to TRBD1. CDR3 length: 17 amino acids. From germline, CDR1 is MNHNS and CDR2 SASEGT. V trimming: 7 bases; J trimming: 1 base; junction bases outside the gene matches: 16. The CDR3 nucleotides read TGTGCCAGCACCAAGAGACAGGGAGCACGACAATCCTACGAGCAGTACTTC. Translating it yields CASTKRQGARQSYEQYF.

The chain couples TRBV28 to TRBJ2-7, with TRBD1 as a possible D gene (5 bases). The CDR3 length is 15 residues. Germline CDR1 is MDHEN and CDR2 is SYDVKM. The V gene lost 3 bases and the J gene lost 2 bases, with 14 bases spanning the gap. CDR3 sequence reads: CASSFFGVGPYEQYF. The CDR3, as DNA: TGTGCCAGCAGTTTCTTTGGCGTGGGGCCCTACGAGCAGTACTTC.

A few counts support this clonotype. The chain is built from TRBV7-2 and TRBJ2-1; TRBD2 matches 11 bases. Trimming removed 1 base from V and 7 bases from J; junction bases left unmatched: 9. CDR3 size: 17 residues. Germline CDR1 is SGHTA and CDR2 is FQGNSA. CDR3 region: CASSLGLAGGPRNEQFF. CDR3 bases: TGTGCCAGCAGCTTAGGGTTAGCGGGAGGGCCCAGAAATGAGCAGTTCTTC.

This clonotype was counted between two and nine times. The V and J genes are TRBV12-3 or TRBV12-4 and TRBJ2-4; a possible D gene is TRBD2 (5 bases). This CDR3 spans 14 amino acids. Trimming took off 2 bases at V and 5 bases at J, with 10 bases between the two ends. In nucleotides, the CDR3 is TGTGCCAGCAGTTTAAAAGCGGACGAAAACATTCAGTACTTC. It translates to CASSLKADENIQYF.

This clonotype was detected a few times. The J gene is TRBJ1-5, the V gene TRBV6-2 or TRBV6-3; D perhaps matches TRBD1 (6 bases). Trimming cost V 6 bases and J 0 bases, with 12 bases left between them. The CDR3 loop spans 15 amino acids. Germline assignment: CDR1 MNHEY and CDR2 SVGEGT. Here the CDR3 reads CASSSGQISNQPQHF. For the CDR3, the DNA is TGTGCCAGCAGCTCCGGACAGATTAGCAATCAGCCCCAGCATTTT.

The chain combines TRBV21-1 with TRBJ2-4; the table's D gene call, TRBD1, was not cross checked with the DNA. TRBV21-1 is a recognized pseudogene. This CDR3 comprises 20 residues. CDR3 residues: CASKLSVGQGLAIAKNIQYF. The CDR3 DNA reads TGTGCCAGCAAGCTGTCGGTGGGACAGGGCTTAGCGATAGCCAAAAACATTCAGTACTTC.

This clonotype was seen at least ten times. The V call is TRBV6-2 or TRBV6-3, the J call TRBJ2-4; no clear D gene. Trimming stripped 7 bases from V and 9 bases from J, with 16 bases between. The CDR3 loop spans 13 amino acids. Germline V CDR1 and CDR2: MNHEY, SVGEGT. In nucleotides, the CDR3 is TGTGCCAGCACCCGAGACCCGGTTGGCATTCAGTACTTC. Amino acid sequence: CASTRDPVGIQYF.

J is TRBJ2-1 and V is TRBV2; D uncertain. The CDR3 loop spans 13 amino acids. V lost 7 bases and J 3 bases, leaving 10 bases between the germline ends. CDR1 and CDR2 (germline): SNHLY, FYNNEI. CDR3 residues: CASMQEYYNEQFF. The CDR3 DNA sequence: TGTGCCAGCATGCAAGAATACTACAATGAGCAGTTCTTC.

The table lists this clonotype with a count of one. The CDR3 region is CSALRAAGANVLTF. DNA for the CDR3: TGCAGTGCTCTGAGGGCGGCTGGGGCCAACGTCCTGACTTTC. This chain connects TRBV20-1 to TRBJ2-6; D may be TRBD2 (5 bases). The V gene lost 5 bases and the J gene lost 2 bases, with 10 bases spanning the gap. In germline, CDR1 is DFQATT, CDR2 SNEGSKA (reference sequence). The CDR3 spans 14 residues.

This clonotype showed up just a few times. The V call is TRBV28, the J call TRBJ2-5, with D possibly TRBD2 on 6 matching bases. The end of the DNA aligns better with TRBJ2-7, so the J call may be wrong. Germline assignment: CDR1 MDHEN and CDR2 SYDVKM. The CDR3 consists of 14 residues. In DNA form, the CDR3 reads TGTGCCAGCAGTCCGCCCGGGGGTAAATACGAGCAGTACTTC. Residues: CASSPPGGKYEQYF.

The CDR3 sequence: CASSSRRGLGVTGELFF. The CDR3 region has the DNA TGTGCCAGCAGCTCCCGGAGGGGGCTAGGAGTCACCGGGGAGCTGTTTTTT. J is TRBJ2-2 and V is TRBV7-9, with a weak D call TRBD1 (7 bases). The CDR3 consists of 17 residues. The germline CDR1 and CDR2 sequences are SEHNR and FQNEAQ (reference sequence). V dropped 4 bases and J dropped 4 bases, with 19 bases sitting between them.

The V gene is TRBV20-1, the J gene TRBJ1-2; unclear D gene. CDR3 length: 12 residues. Germline V lookup: CDR1 DFQATT, CDR2 SNEGSKA (reference sequence). Trimming took off 5 bases at V and 2 bases at J, with 9 bases between the two ends. The CDR3 reads CSAAEQNYGYTF. CDR3 nucleotides: TGCAGTGCTGCGGAACAGAACTATGGCTACACCTTC.

This clonotype occurred a few times. The chain joins TRBV19 to TRBJ2-7; D could derive from TRBD1 or TRBD2 (5 bases each). The CDR3 has 14 amino acids. CDR1 and CDR2 from the germline V gene are LNHDA and SQIVND (reference sequence). V was cut by 5 bases and J by 9 bases, with 20 bases left in between. CDR3 in amino acids: CASSAQGRSNGQYF. CDR3 bases: TGTGCCAGTAGTGCTCAGGGACGGTCCAATGGGCAGTACTTC.

In its sample, this clonotype was seen a few times. The chain employs TRBV20-1 and TRBJ2-1, with a possible D match to TRBD2 (5 bases). The germline gives CDR1 DFQATT, CDR2 SNEGSKA (reference sequence). Trimming removed 1 base from V and 9 bases from J, with 19 bases in between. The CDR3 covers 15 residues. The CDR3 nucleotides are TGCAGTGCTAGAGTCCTGAAAGCGTGGGAGAGTGAGCAGTTCTTC. Translating gives CSARVLKAWESEQFF.

This clonotype appeared many times. The chain is built from TRBV2 and TRBJ2-1; TRBD2 aligns across 10 bases. The CDR3 spans 17 residues. J lost 7 bases, V lost 8 bases, and 17 bases had no gene match. Per germline, CDR1 SNHLY and CDR2 FYNNEI. This CDR3 reads CASEGGLARVGHNEQFF. For the CDR3, the DNA is TGTGCCAGCGAGGGGGGACTAGCGCGAGTGGGGCATAATGAGCAGTTCTTC. The complete variable domain, with remaining parts taken from reference TRBV2 and TRBJ2-1, reads EPEVTQTPSHQVTQMGQEVILRCVPISNHLYFYWYRQILGQKVEFLVSFYNNEISEKSEIFDDQFSVERPDGSNFTLKIRSTKLEDSAMYFCASEGGLARVGHNEQFFGPGTRLTVL.

A few counts support this clonotype. The rearrangement links TRBV4-2 to TRBJ2-1; TRBD2 matches at 10 bases. The CDR3 length is 16 residues. Germline V gene data show CDR1 as LGHNA and CDR2 as YNFKEQ. The J segment lost 4 bases and the V segment lost 1 base, leaving 4 bases of the junction unmatched. CDR3 sequence: CASSQGLLAGYNEQFF. The CDR3 nucleotides read TGTGCCAGCAGCCAAGGGCTACTAGCGGGGTACAATGAGCAGTTCTTC.

There are a few counts of this clonotype. The chain joins TRBV27 to TRBJ1-1, with a possible D match to TRBD1 (6 bases). Trimming took 6 bases from V and 1 from J, leaving 12 bases between them. The CDR3 sequence is 14 residues long. Germline values: CDR1 MNHEY, CDR2 SMNVEV (reference sequence). For the CDR3, the DNA is TGTGCCAGCAGGCTCCGACAGGAGAACACTGAAGCTTTCTTT. As protein: CASRLRQENTEAFF.

This rearrangement joins TRBV29-1 to TRBJ2-3; 9 bases are a match to TRBD1. In germline, CDR1 is SQVTM, CDR2 ANQGSEA. J lost 8 bases, V lost 4 bases, and 13 bases had no gene match. This CDR3 has 15 amino acids. CDR3 sequence reads: CSVGIRGQGGGTQYF. CDR3 in DNA: TGCAGCGTTGGTATTCGGGGACAGGGAGGCGGTACGCAGTATTTT.

The chain uses TRBV27 and TRBJ2-4; 8 bases map to TRBD2. Germline CDR1 MNHEY, CDR2 SMNVEV (reference sequence). The CDR3 is 15 residues long. After removal of 6 bases from V and 1 base from J, the junction contained 5 bases not matched to a gene. CDR3 sequence reads: CASSPGLEAKNIQYF. CDR3 DNA sequence: TGTGCCAGCAGCCCGGGACTAGAGGCCAAAAACATTCAGTACTTC.